This entry lists 31 T cell receptor beta chains sequenced from one sample in a study of blood T cell repertoires in COVID-19. Assay: immunoSEQ multiplex PCR; the TCRdb copy retains only in-frame clones and omits some. The sample contains 300,000 to 400,000 clones, approximately 90% of which appear only once. Sample: peripheral blood. These receptors all stem from a woman aged 45 to 65 with active or convalescent COVID-19.

The chain employs TRBV6-5 and TRBJ2-4; 9 bases map to TRBD1. This CDR3 is built from 15 residues. V lost 6 bases and J lost 7; bases outside the gene matches: 10. Germline CDR1 reads MNHEY; CDR2 reads SVGAGI. CDR3 sequence: CASSIDRGRGNIQYF. In DNA form, the CDR3 reads TGTGCCAGCAGCATAGACAGGGGGAGAGGTAACATTCAGTACTTC.

Of note for this clone: A junction end diverges from the germline sequence, so it may reflect a read error. This chain links TRBV16 with TRBJ2-7; D gene uncertain. Germline CDR1 KGHSY, CDR2 FQNENV. This CDR3 has 12 amino acids. The CDR3 DNA follows: TGTGCCAGCAGCCAATTCGCGGCCGCCGTGAATTTC. Translation: CASSQFAAAVNF.

This chain joins TRBV7-8 and TRBJ1-4; D remains unclear. Trimming left V 5 bases short and J 6 bases short, with 19 bases between. Germline-derived CDR1 and CDR2 are SGHVS and FQNEAQ. The CDR3 loop spans 16 amino acids. CDR3 bases: TGTGCCAGCAGCCCATCCGCCGGGGTTCTGGATGAAAAACTGTTTTTT. Protein: CASSPSAGVLDEKLFF. Supplemented by reference TRBV7-8 and TRBJ1-4, the full variable domain reads GAGVSQSPRYKVAKRGQDVALRCDPISGHVSLFWYQQALGQGPEFLTYFQNEAQLDKSGLPSDRFFAERPEGSVSTLKIQRTQQEDSAVYLCASSPSAGVLDEKLFFGSGTQLSVL.

The rearrangement joins TRBV10-3 to TRBJ2-1, with 9 bases fitting TRBD2. The length of the CDR3 is 15 residues. With V trimmed by 5 bases and J by 5 bases, 7 bases remained unmatched. Germline V CDR1 and CDR2: ENHRY, SYGVKD. CDR3: CAISRAGGPDNEQFF. In DNA form, the CDR3 reads TGTGCCATCAGTAGGGCGGGGGGGCCGGACAATGAGCAGTTCTTC.

This chain uses TRBV7-2 with TRBJ2-2; tentative D call: TRBD1 (6 bases). CDR1 is SGHTA, CDR2 FQGNSA, per germline. This CDR3 has 16 residues. V shed 3 bases and J shed 0 bases, with 11 bases lying between them. The CDR3 loop reads CASSLQGPSNTGELFF. CDR3 nucleotides: TGTGCCAGCAGCTTGCAGGGGCCCTCGAACACCGGGGAGCTGTTTTTT. Drawing the rest from reference TRBV7-2 and TRBJ2-2, the complete variable domain is GAGVSQSPSNKVTEKGKDVELRCDPISGHTALYWYRQSLGQGLEFLIYFQGNSAPDKSGLPSDRFSAERTGGSVSTLTIQRTQQEDSAVYLCASSLQGPSNTGELFFGEGSRLTVL.

The CDR3 region is CASSKVTGSETQYF. The CDR3 DNA reads as TGTGCCAGCAGCAAAGTGACAGGGTCAGAGACCCAGTACTTC. The V gene is TRBV21-1, the J gene TRBJ2-5; the D call in the table, TRBD1, was not verified against the DNA. TRBV21-1 is a documented pseudogene. This CDR3 comprises 14 residues.

The chain carries TRBV30 and TRBJ1-5, with 7 bases aligning to TRBD1. The CDR3 runs to 14 residues. Germline loops: CDR1 GTSNPN, CDR2 SVGIG (reference sequence). J gave up 1 base and V 2 bases, and 2 bases lay outside the gene matches. CDR3 sequence (DNA): TGTGCCTGGAGTCCGGGACAGAGCAATCAGCCCCAGCATTTT. Amino acid sequence: CAWSPGQSNQPQHF.

The chain couples TRBV11-2 to TRBJ1-2, with 11 nucleotides matching TRBD1. Looked up from germline, CDR1 is SGHAT and CDR2 is FQNNGV. The CDR3 spans 14 residues. The V gene end was trimmed by 3 bases and the J gene end by 6 bases; junction bases not matched to a gene: 3. The CDR3 DNA sequence: TGTGCCAGCAGCTTGGACAGGGGGCGCGATGGCTACACCTTC. This gives the protein CASSLDRGRDGYTF.

The rearrangement joins TRBV24-1 to TRBJ2-5; 7 bases are a match to TRBD2. The J segment lost 1 base and the V segment lost 1 base, leaving 8 bases of the junction unmatched. Germline V gives CDR1 KGHDR, CDR2 SFDVKD. This CDR3 contains 17 residues. DNA of the CDR3: TGTGCCACCAGTGATTTAGAAGGGGAGGGGACCCAAGAGACCCAGTACTTC. Encoded protein: CATSDLEGEGTQETQYF.

This clone appeared once. J is TRBJ1-2 and V is TRBV13; 8 nucleotides agree with TRBD1. The CDR3 contains 13 residues. CDR1 is PRHDT and CDR2 is FYEKMQ in the germline V gene (reference sequence). The junction had 6 bases not matched to a gene; V was cut back by 4 bases and J by 8 bases. The CDR3 spells CASSWPRGLGYTF. CDR3 nucleotides: TGTGCCAGCAGCTGGCCCAGGGGGCTGGGCTACACCTTC.

The genes are TRBV5-6 and TRBJ1-2; 7 bases agree with TRBD1. The CDR3 loop spans 13 amino acids. With V trimmed by 3 bases and J by 6 bases, 5 bases remained unmatched. Germline assignment: CDR1 SGHDT and CDR2 YYEEEE. The CDR3 DNA reads TGTGCCAGCAGCTCCCGACAGGGTGATGGCTACACCTTC. As protein: CASSSRQGDGYTF.

This rearrangement joins TRBV4-3 to TRBJ1-1, with D maybe TRBD1 (6 bases). V was shortened by 4 bases and J by 4 bases, with 13 bases between the two germline ends. The CDR3 sequence is 14 residues long. Looked up from germline, CDR1 is LGHNA and CDR2 is YSLEER. CDR3 loop: CASSLGGLSTEAFF. For the CDR3, the DNA is TGCGCCAGCAGCCTGGGGGGGCTGAGCACTGAAGCTTTCTTT.

This rearrangement joins TRBV4-1 to TRBJ2-5; 7 bases are a match to TRBD2. Germline V gene lookup returns CDR1 MGHRA and CDR2 YSYEKL. The CDR3 runs 14 residues. J was trimmed by 4 bases and V by 1 base; bases with no gene match: 3. The CDR3 DNA follows: TGCGCCAGCAGCCAAGTAGGACTAGGAGAGACCCAGTACTTC. Its translation is CASSQVGLGETQYF.

This clone was detected a few times. This chain joins TRBV5-6 and TRBJ1-3; D gene unclear. The CDR3 totals 15 residues. Germline-derived CDR1 and CDR2 are SGHDT and YYEEEE. Trimming left V 4 bases short and J 3 bases short, with 14 bases between. CDR3 coding DNA: TGTGCCAGCAGCCGTGGAGCCCAAGTTGGAAACACCATATATTTT. Residues: CASSRGAQVGNTIYF.

V gene TRBV19 combines with J gene TRBJ2-3; tentative D call: TRBD2 (6 bases). This CDR3 is built from 24 residues. V lost 3 bases, J lost 0 bases, and 37 bases lay in between. Germline V gene sequence: CDR1 LNHDA, CDR2 SQIVND (reference sequence). This chain's CDR3 is CASSIALVTSPAHRGLTSTDTQYF. The DNA of the CDR3 is TGTGCCAGTAGTATTGCGTTGGTCACTAGCCCAGCTCATCGGGGCTTAACTAGCACAGATACGCAGTATTTT.

The V gene is TRBV30, the J gene TRBJ1-2, with D possibly matching TRBD1 (6 bases). The V end was cut by 2 bases, the J end by 8 bases, with 9 bases between. CDR1 is GTSNPN, CDR2 SVGIG, per germline (reference sequence). The CDR3 extends over 11 amino acids. The CDR3 nucleotides are TGTGCCTGGAGTTATACAGGGGGCTACACCTTC. Amino acids: CAWSYTGGYTF.

The rearrangement links TRBV10-3 to TRBJ2-7, with a tentative D call TRBD2 (6 bases). This CDR3 is 13 amino acids long. Between the trimmed V and J ends, which lost 4 bases and 5 bases, there was a span of 12 bases. Germline assignment: CDR1 ENHRY and CDR2 SYGVKD. The CDR3 coding sequence is TGTGCCATCAGTGGGCGGGGAGAAAACGAGCAGTACTTC. Its protein is CAISGRGENEQYF.

The J gene is TRBJ2-7, the V gene TRBV11-2, with TRBD1 identical over 12 bases. The CDR3 spans 15 residues. V lost 5 bases to trimming and J lost 4 bases; unmatched junction nucleotides: 6. CDR1 is SGHAT, CDR2 FQNNGV, per germline. For the CDR3, the DNA is TGTGCCAGCAGCACTAAGGGACAGGGGGCTTACGAGCAGTACTTC. Protein product: CASSTKGQGAYEQYF.

J is TRBJ1-1 and V is TRBV27; TRBD1 matches 7 bases. Germline V gene sequence: CDR1 MNHEY, CDR2 SMNVEV (reference sequence). The CDR3 spans 14 residues. With V trimmed by 6 bases and J by 5 bases, 9 bases remained unmatched. CDR3: CASRSDREWTEAFF. CDR3 bases: TGTGCCAGCAGGTCCGACAGGGAGTGGACTGAAGCTTTCTTT.

The rearrangement joins TRBV2 to TRBJ2-1, with TRBD2 identical over 9 bases. Germline V lookup: CDR1 SNHLY, CDR2 FYNNEI. This CDR3 has 14 residues. Losses at the gene ends were 9 bases for V and 6 bases for J; bases not matched to a gene: 9. CDR3 sequence (DNA): TGTGCCAGTCCGTCCAGCGGGAGGCTCAATGAGCAGTTCTTC. Protein: CASPSSGRLNEQFF.

The CDR3 DNA reads TGTGCCACGGGACAGGGGAAGGGCGAGCAGTACTTC. It specifies CATGQGKGEQYF. J is TRBJ2-7 and V is TRBV30; 10 bases line up with TRBD1. The germline CDR1 and CDR2 sequences are GTSNPN and SVGIG (reference sequence). The CDR3 runs to 12 residues. The V gene end was trimmed by 8 bases and the J gene end by 6 bases; junction bases not matched to a gene: 7.

This sequence joins TRBV14 and TRBJ1-2, with unresolved D. CDR3 length: 13 amino acids. Trimming shortened V by 1 base and J by 6 bases, and 9 bases separated the two germline ends. The germline V gene has CDR1 SGHDN and CDR2 FVKESK. CDR3 nucleotides: TGTGCCAGCAGCCAAGCCGGGAGTAATGGCTACACCTTC. Encoded protein: CASSQAGSNGYTF. Complete variable domain (other parts from reference TRBV14 and TRBJ1-2): EAGVTQFPSHSVIEKGQTVTLRCDPISGHDNLYWYRRVMGKEIKFLLHFVKESKQDESGMPNNRFLAERTGGTYSTLKVQPAELEDSGVYFCASSQAGSNGYTFGSGTRLTVV.

Only one count was recorded for this clone. The genes are TRBV6-6 and TRBJ2-1; the match to TRBD2 covers 7 bases. The CDR3 covers 14 residues. V lost 2 bases, J lost 7 bases, and 5 bases stayed unmatched. Looked up from germline, CDR1 is MNHNY and CDR2 is SVGAGI (reference sequence). The CDR3 reads CASSYQRGENEQFF. As DNA, the CDR3 is TGTGCCAGCAGTTACCAGCGGGGAGAAAATGAGCAGTTCTTC.

V usage is TRBV29-1 and J usage is TRBJ2-5, with D possibly being TRBD2 (5 bases). The CDR3 sequence is 10 residues long. The V end was cut by 7 bases, the J end by 5 bases, with 8 bases between. Germline CDR1 is SQVTM and CDR2 is ANQGSEA. In nucleotides, the CDR3 is TGCAGCGCTGGGGAGGAGACCCAGTACTTC. Amino acids: CSAGEETQYF.

This chain joins TRBV28 and TRBJ1-2, with 8 bases that match TRBD1. Germline V gene sequence: CDR1 MDHEN, CDR2 SYDVKM. The trim removed 1 base at V and 6 bases at J, leaving 13 bases unmatched. This CDR3 spans 17 amino acids. CDR3 in amino acids: CASSLYIRLGQANGYTF. CDR3 nucleotide sequence: TGTGCCAGCAGTTTATACATCCGGTTGGGACAGGCCAATGGCTACACCTTC.

The chain combines TRBV7-9 with TRBJ2-1; D uncertain. The CDR3 covers 13 residues. The V gene lost 5 bases and the J gene lost 4 bases, with 9 bases spanning the gap. Germline assignment: CDR1 SEHNR and CDR2 FQNEAQ (reference sequence). CDR3 sequence reads: CASSVDKYNEQFF. CDR3 coding DNA: TGTGCCAGCAGCGTAGACAAGTACAATGAGCAGTTCTTC.

V is TRBV7-2 and J is TRBJ2-1; D unresolved. Germline CDR1 SGHTA, CDR2 FQGNSA. The CDR3 loop spans 16 amino acids. Trimming removed 7 bases at V and 4 bases at J, with 20 bases between. CDR3 sequence (DNA): TGTGCCAGCACCCCCCGTGGGCAGGATAAGTACAATGAGCAGTTCTTC. This codes for CASTPRGQDKYNEQFF.

The genes are TRBV9 and TRBJ2-3, with 14 bases lining up with TRBD2. V shed 7 bases and J 2 bases; nucleotides not matched to a gene: 15. This CDR3 region has 19 residues. Germline CDR1 and CDR2: SGDLS and YYNGEE. DNA of the CDR3: TGTGCCAGCCGTGAGACTAGCGGGAGGGAAGGGCATGCCACAGATACGCAGTATTTT. As protein: CASRETSGREGHATDTQYF. Looking up the rest from reference TRBV9 and TRBJ2-3 gives the full variable domain: DSGVTQTPKHLITATGQRVTLRCSPRSGDLSVYWYQQSLDQGLQFLIQYYNGEERAKGNILERFSAQQFPDLHSELNLSSLELGDSALYFCASRETSGREGHATDTQYFGPGTRLTVL.

This clone was detected ten times or more. This CDR3 is also generated by other DNA sequences in the sample. J is TRBJ1-4 and V is TRBV6-2 or TRBV6-3; D unresolved. The CDR3 has 16 residues. V lost 2 bases and J 2 bases, leaving 12 bases between the germline ends. From germline, CDR1 is MNHEY and CDR2 SVGEGT. The CDR3 reads CASSYSRGGTNEKLFF. CDR3 sequence (DNA): TGTGCCAGCAGTTACAGTCGAGGAGGTACTAATGAAAAACTGTTTTTT.

The chain's CDR3 is CASARQGDTEAFF. CDR3 DNA sequence: TGTGCCAGTGCCAGACAGGGGGACACTGAAGCTTTCTTT. The chain couples TRBV19 to TRBJ1-1; 9 bases are shared with TRBD1. Germline CDR1 and CDR2: LNHDA and SQIVND (reference sequence). V trimming: 8 bases; J trimming: 3 bases; junction bases outside the gene matches: 4. This CDR3 spans 13 amino acids.

This chain links TRBV9 with TRBJ2-7, with 7 bases that match TRBD1. V gave up 0 bases and J gave up 3 bases; unmatched junction bases: 3. CDR1 SGDLS and CDR2 YYNGEE come from the germline V gene. This CDR3 region has 14 residues. CDR3 DNA sequence: TGTGCCAGCAGCGTAGGACAGGGAGTCTACGAGCAGTACTTC. Its protein product is CASSVGQGVYEQYF.